One and the same sample provided the 20 T cell receptor beta chains below, sequenced in a study of CD8+ T cells in alopecia areata. Following extraction, RNA underwent reverse transcription to cDNA, which served as the sequencing template. TCRdb's table, derived via immunoSEQ multiplex PCR, lists solely in-frame clones and lacks some. The table records 150,000 to 200,000 clones, less than 65% of them present only once. Indicated treatment: oral pan-JAK inhibitor, 5-10 mg twice daily. The specimen was CD4+ T cells sorted from blood, collected at week 24, from a patient treated with tofacitinib. The receptors come from a human donor with alopecia areata.

This clone was seen a handful of times. The rearrangement uses TRBV10-3 and TRBJ1-3, with D tentatively TRBD1 (5 bases). The V and J ends lost 8 bases and 1 base respectively, with 6 bases between them. This CDR3 is 12 amino acids long. Germline CDR1 reads ENHRY; CDR2 reads SYGVKD. CDR3 residues: CAIGTSGNTIYF. The DNA for the CDR3 is TGTGCCATCGGGACTTCTGGAAACACCATATATTTT.

The chain is built from TRBV4-2 and TRBJ2-2; 7 bases match TRBD1. This CDR3 spans 15 amino acids. Unmatched junction bases numbered 8, after V lost 5 bases and J lost 5 bases. Germline CDR1 is LGHNA and CDR2 is YNFKEQ. The CDR3 here is CASSDTGVGTGELFF. Written as DNA, the CDR3 is TGTGCCAGCAGCGATACAGGGGTGGGAACCGGGGAGCTGTTTTTT.

This rearrangement joins TRBV29-1 to TRBJ1-2; no firm D call. The CDR3 covers 13 residues. Germline lookup yields CDR1 SQVTM and CDR2 ANQGSEA. The V end lost 0 bases, the J end lost 7 bases, and 12 bases lay between the germline ends. In nucleotides, the CDR3 is TGCAGCGTTGAAGATATGAAGGCTTTTGGCTACACCTTC. Translation gives CSVEDMKAFGYTF.

This clone has just a few counts. Within the sample, other DNA sequences also encode this same CDR3. The V gene is TRBV13, the J gene TRBJ2-3; either TRBD1 or TRBD2 may supply D (6 bases each). In germline, CDR1 is PRHDT, CDR2 FYEKMQ (reference sequence). Trimming stripped 2 bases from V and 0 bases from J, with 9 bases between. The CDR3 is 15 amino acids. CDR3 region: CASSLSGASTDTQYF. The CDR3 DNA is TGTGCCAGCAGCTTATCGGGGGCCAGCACAGATACGCAGTATTTT.

This clone came up a few times. The chain combines TRBV18 with TRBJ2-3, with D uncertain. This CDR3 spans 15 amino acids. The ends were cut back, 3 bases at V and 3 bases at J, with 13 bases in the middle. CDR1 and CDR2 from the germline V gene are KGHSH and LQKENI. CDR3 sequence (DNA): TGTGCCAGCTCACCTCCCAGCAGGCCGACAGATACGCAGTATTTT. Protein product: CASSPPSRPTDTQYF.

The sample holds one count of this clone. This chain uses TRBV5-1 with TRBJ2-3, with D maybe TRBD2 (6 bases). This CDR3 has 13 amino acids. Trimming pared 4 bases from V and 4 bases from J, leaving 10 bases between. Germline CDR1 reads SGHRS; CDR2 reads YFSETQ. CDR3 in amino acids: CASSRGTPDTQYF. DNA of the CDR3: TGCGCCAGCAGCAGAGGGACTCCAGATACGCAGTATTTT.

This clone occurred once. This sequence joins TRBV5-1 and TRBJ2-3, with 9 bases lining up with TRBD1. V trimming: 3 bases; J trimming: 3 bases; junction bases outside the gene matches: 5. CDR1 and CDR2 from the germline V gene are SGHRS and YFSETQ. The CDR3 is 15 amino acids. CDR3 DNA: TGCGCCAGCAGCTGGAGGGGACAGGGTACAGATACGCAGTATTTT. It encodes CASSWRGQGTDTQYF.

Only a few counts were recorded for this clone. This chain connects TRBV29-1 to TRBJ2-3, with D possibly being TRBD2 (5 bases). Germline assignment: CDR1 SQVTM and CDR2 ANQGSEA. V lost 8 bases and J lost 0, with 12 bases in between. This CDR3 spans 13 amino acids. CDR3 bases: TGCAGCCCCTGGTCTAGCAGCACAGATACGCAGTATTTT. It yields the protein CSPWSSSTDTQYF.

This chain connects TRBV5-1 to TRBJ1-1; tentatively, D is TRBD1 (6 bases). V lost 1 base, J lost 0 bases, and 10 bases lay in between. CDR1 and CDR2 from the germline V gene are SGHRS and YFSETQ. The CDR3 consists of 15 residues. This CDR3 is CASSLRGEMNTEAFF. In nucleotides, the CDR3 is TGCGCCAGCAGCTTGAGGGGGGAGATGAACACTGAAGCTTTCTTT.

This clone was seen repeatedly, ten times or more. V is TRBV29-1 and J is TRBJ2-7; TRBD1 matches 9 bases. There are 13 residues in the CDR3. The trim removed 6 bases at V and 6 bases at J, leaving 9 bases unmatched. The V gene's germline CDR1 is SQVTM and CDR2 ANQGSEA. CDR3 loop: CSVAGTGSSEQYF. The CDR3, as DNA: TGCAGCGTAGCCGGGACAGGGTCTTCCGAGCAGTACTTC.

This clone appeared a few times. The V gene is TRBV14, the J gene TRBJ1-4, with D possibly matching TRBD1 (6 bases). This CDR3 is 15 amino acids long. V was clipped by 4 bases and J by 8 bases, with 17 bases between them. Germline lookup yields CDR1 SGHDN and CDR2 FVKESK. CDR3 nucleotide sequence: TGTGCCAGCAGCCCACCCGGGGGCTACGGGGAAAAACTGTTTTTT. It is translated as CASSPPGGYGEKLFF.

This clone was picked up a small number of times. The chain uses TRBV6-4 and TRBJ1-1; no clear D. V was trimmed by 5 bases and J by 5 bases, leaving 9 bases between them. The CDR3 is 12 amino acids. The V gene's germline CDR1 is MRHNA and CDR2 SNTAGT. The DNA for the CDR3 is TGTGCCAGCAGTTACGGTCAGACTGAAGCTTTCTTT. Its protein product is CASSYGQTEAFF.

This clone was observed a few times. The chain uses TRBV2 and TRBJ2-3; TRBD2 matches 11 bases. Germline V CDR1 and CDR2: SNHLY, FYNNEI. The J segment lost 1 base and the V segment lost 8 bases, leaving 5 bases of the junction unmatched. The CDR3 length is 15 residues. CDR3 loop: CASGRSGGGTDTQYF. The CDR3 DNA follows: TGTGCCAGCGGACGTAGCGGGGGGGGCACAGATACGCAGTATTTT.

The chain combines TRBV7-2 with TRBJ1-2; D is unclear. This CDR3 region has 13 residues. The germline gives CDR1 SGHTA, CDR2 FQGNSA. The V gene lost 2 bases and the J gene lost 4 bases, with 8 bases spanning the gap. This CDR3 is CASSLLGSYGYTF. Written as DNA, the CDR3 is TGTGCCAGCAGCTTACTGGGCTCCTATGGCTACACCTTC.

This rearrangement joins TRBV18 to TRBJ2-7, with unresolved D. The ends were cut back, 8 bases at V and 0 bases at J, with 11 bases in the middle. The CDR3 is 13 residues long. Germline loops: CDR1 KGHSH, CDR2 LQKENI. The chain's CDR3 is CASTPASSYEQYF. CDR3 coding DNA: TGTGCCAGCACTCCAGCAAGCTCCTACGAGCAGTACTTC.

The chain uses TRBV6-5 and TRBJ1-1; D is undetermined. CDR3 length: 15 residues. V was clipped by 11 bases and J by 0 bases, with 19 bases between them. CDR1 and CDR2 from the germline V gene are MNHEY and SVGAGI. CDR3 nucleotides: TGTGCCTCCCGACCCGGAACAGTGATGAACACTGAAGCTTTCTTT. As protein: CASRPGTVMNTEAFF.

The J gene is TRBJ2-1, the V gene TRBV29-1, with 7 bases that match TRBD1. The ends lost 2 bases at V and 4 bases at J; junction bases unmatched: 8. The CDR3 is 15 amino acids. Per germline, CDR1 SQVTM and CDR2 ANQGSEA. CDR3 loop: CSVEKGPGGYNEQFF. CDR3 in DNA: TGCAGCGTTGAAAAAGGTCCAGGGGGATACAATGAGCAGTTCTTC.

The V gene is TRBV7-3, the J gene TRBJ2-2, with D possibly matching TRBD1 (5 bases). The CDR3 covers 13 residues. Germline CDR1 reads SGHTA; CDR2 reads FQGTGA. V gave up 2 bases and J gave up 11 bases, with 12 bases separating them. CDR3 sequence reads: CASSLRKGSELFF. CDR3 bases: TGTGCCAGCAGCTTACGCAAGGGGTCCGAGCTGTTTTTT.

This clone was found a few times. The chain couples TRBV6-7 to TRBJ2-2; 9 nucleotides match TRBD2. TRBV6-7 qualifies as an ORF whose function is uncertain. Germline trimming cut 10 bases from V and 5 bases from J; bases unmatched to any gene: 8. The CDR3 spans 14 residues. This CDR3 is CAIPGLAGTGELFF. CDR3 coding DNA: TGTGCCATCCCGGGACTAGCAGGGACCGGGGAGCTGTTTTTT.

This clone was detected once. V and J are TRBV29-1 and TRBJ2-2; 7 bases match TRBD2. V dropped 6 bases and J dropped 7; count of bases not matched to a gene: 8. This CDR3 spans 13 amino acids. Per germline, CDR1 SQVTM and CDR2 ANQGSEA. The CDR3 region is CSVSTSRDGELFF. The CDR3, as DNA: TGCAGCGTCTCGACTAGCCGGGACGGGGAGCTGTTTTTT.